A single sample gave rise to the 13 T cell receptor beta chains below, sequenced in a study of cytomegalovirus exposure and HLA in healthy donors. Primers included in the PCR were 60 Vbeta and 13 Jbeta primers. Clones were sequenced by immunoSEQ multiplex PCR, and TCRdb holds only the in-frame ones, with some missing. This sample has approximately 150,000 clones, with around 80% found just once. The specimen sequenced was PBMCs. The receptors stem from a human donor in good health.

V usage is TRBV7-8 and J usage is TRBJ2-7; 7 nucleotides align to TRBD1. The CDR3 is 14 amino acids. With V trimmed by 7 bases and J by 1 base, 7 bases remained unmatched. Germline V lookup: CDR1 SGHVS, CDR2 FQNEAQ. The CDR3 reads CASNLGQISYEQYF. For the CDR3, the DNA is TGTGCCAGCAACTTGGGACAGATATCCTACGAGCAGTACTTC. The whole variable domain, remainder taken from reference TRBV7-8 and TRBJ2-7, is GAGVSQSPRYKVAKRGQDVALRCDPISGHVSLFWYQQALGQGPEFLTYFQNEAQLDKSGLPSDRFFAERPEGSVSTLKIQRTQQEDSAVYLCASNLGQISYEQYFGPGTRLTVT.

The chain links TRBV27 to TRBJ1-1, with 7 bases aligning to TRBD1. Per germline, CDR1 MNHEY and CDR2 SMNVEV (reference sequence). The CDR3 runs 11 residues. V was pared by 6 bases and J by 7 bases, with 2 bases of the junction left unmatched. CDR3 nucleotides: TGTGCCAGCAGCAACAGGGGTGAAGCTTTCTTT. Translation: CASSNRGEAFF.

CDR3 in amino acids: CASSAGAESPLHF. DNA of the CDR3: TGTGCCAGCTCGGCAGGGGCAGAATCACCCCTCCACTTT. The chain has TRBV18 and TRBJ1-6, with D possibly TRBD1 on 6 matching bases. Trimming removed 6 bases from V and 10 bases from J, with 13 bases in between. There are 13 residues in the CDR3. From germline, CDR1 is KGHSH and CDR2 LQKENI.

This clone was seen once. V and J are TRBV6-5 and TRBJ2-7; weak D call: TRBD2 (7 bases). This CDR3 is built from 15 residues. Germline CDR1 MNHEY, CDR2 SVGAGI. V lost 2 bases and J lost 2, with 13 bases in between. CDR3: CASSYEGGPTYEQYF. CDR3 in DNA: TGTGCCAGCAGTTACGAGGGGGGGCCTACCTACGAGCAGTACTTC.

The rearrangement uses TRBV14 and TRBJ1-2; D not resolved. This CDR3 is 13 amino acids long. Deletions cut 4 bases from V and 2 bases from J, with 8 bases between. Per germline, CDR1 SGHDN and CDR2 FVKESK. DNA of the CDR3: TGTGCCAGCAGCCCGAGGTTAAACTATGGCTACACCTTC. This sequence encodes CASSPRLNYGYTF.

In its sample, this clone was seen once. V is TRBV11-3 and J is TRBJ1-1; a weak D match, TRBD1 (6 bases). Germline CDR1 is SGHNT and CDR2 is YENEEA. The V end was cut by 4 bases, the J end by 2 bases, with 17 bases between. The CDR3 covers 16 residues. CDR3 coding DNA: TGTGCCAGCAGCTCAAGGAAACAGGGACCCAACACTGAAGCTTTCTTT. Translating gives CASSSRKQGPNTEAFF.

The chain uses TRBV7-2 and TRBJ2-5, with 11 bases lining up with TRBD2. The germline gives CDR1 SGHTA, CDR2 FQGNSA. The CDR3 runs to 15 residues. The trim removed 6 bases at V and 4 bases at J, leaving 7 bases unmatched. CDR3 DNA: TGTGCCAGCAGGATCACTAGCGGGGGTTTAGAGACCCAGTACTTC. Its translation: CASRITSGGLETQYF.

This clone was counted between two and nine times. The chain recombines TRBV5-1 with TRBJ2-3; D might be TRBD2 (7 bases). The CDR3 contains 14 residues. With 4 bases removed from V and 4 bases from J, the gap between germline ends came to 13 bases. From germline, CDR1 is SGHRS and CDR2 YFSETQ. CDR3 loop: CASSLGGLSDTQYF. The DNA for the CDR3 is TGCGCCAGCAGCCTCGGGGGGCTCTCAGATACGCAGTATTTT. The full variable domain, its missing parts supplied by reference TRBV5-1 and TRBJ2-3, is KAGVTQTPRYLIKTRGQQVTLSCSPISGHRSVSWYQQTPGQGLQFLFEYFSETQRNKGNFPGRFSGRQFSNSRSEMNVSTLELGDSALYLCASSLGGLSDTQYFGPGTRLTVL.

The chain recombines TRBV5-1 with TRBJ2-1; TRBD1 matches 7 bases. V dropped 4 bases and J dropped 4; count of bases not matched to a gene: 8. The CDR3 spans 15 residues. CDR1 is SGHRS, CDR2 YFSETQ, per germline. CDR3 loop: CASSPDRARYNEQFF. The CDR3 DNA reads as TGCGCCAGCAGCCCCGACAGGGCTCGGTACAATGAGCAGTTCTTC.

This rearrangement joins TRBV6-6 to TRBJ2-1; TRBD2 matches 9 bases. The CDR3 spans 15 residues. J gave up 6 bases and V 4 bases, and 7 bases lay outside the gene matches. The germline gives CDR1 MNHNY, CDR2 SVGAGI (reference sequence). CDR3 sequence (DNA): TGTGCCAGCAGTTTTGGCGGGGGGGGCCCCAATGAGCAGTTCTTC. This codes for CASSFGGGGPNEQFF.

The V and J genes are TRBV18 and TRBJ1-2; no definite D call. The V gene lost 0 bases and the J gene lost 2 bases, with 7 bases spanning the gap. This CDR3 is built from 14 residues. From germline, CDR1 is KGHSH and CDR2 LQKENI. The CDR3 DNA is TGTGCCAGCTCACCACCGTCTGTGAACTATGGCTACACCTTC. Translation: CASSPPSVNYGYTF.

This chain connects TRBV11-2 to TRBJ2-2; 8 bases match TRBD2. V gave up 6 bases and J gave up 4 bases; unmatched junction bases: 13. This CDR3 region has 17 residues. Germline V gene lookup returns CDR1 SGHAT and CDR2 FQNNGV. Here the CDR3 reads CASRLFWGGGLTGELFF. CDR3 nucleotide sequence: TGTGCCAGCAGACTTTTCTGGGGCGGGGGGCTCACCGGGGAGCTGTTTTTT.

The chain is built from TRBV28 and TRBJ1-5, with a possible D match to TRBD1 (5 bases). CDR3 length: 14 amino acids. CDR1 MDHEN and CDR2 SYDVKM come from the germline V gene. V lost 3 bases and J 7 bases, leaving 13 bases between the germline ends. The CDR3 sequence is CASSLGQGRQPQHF. The CDR3 bases are TGTGCCAGCAGTTTGGGTCAGGGAAGGCAGCCCCAGCATTTT.